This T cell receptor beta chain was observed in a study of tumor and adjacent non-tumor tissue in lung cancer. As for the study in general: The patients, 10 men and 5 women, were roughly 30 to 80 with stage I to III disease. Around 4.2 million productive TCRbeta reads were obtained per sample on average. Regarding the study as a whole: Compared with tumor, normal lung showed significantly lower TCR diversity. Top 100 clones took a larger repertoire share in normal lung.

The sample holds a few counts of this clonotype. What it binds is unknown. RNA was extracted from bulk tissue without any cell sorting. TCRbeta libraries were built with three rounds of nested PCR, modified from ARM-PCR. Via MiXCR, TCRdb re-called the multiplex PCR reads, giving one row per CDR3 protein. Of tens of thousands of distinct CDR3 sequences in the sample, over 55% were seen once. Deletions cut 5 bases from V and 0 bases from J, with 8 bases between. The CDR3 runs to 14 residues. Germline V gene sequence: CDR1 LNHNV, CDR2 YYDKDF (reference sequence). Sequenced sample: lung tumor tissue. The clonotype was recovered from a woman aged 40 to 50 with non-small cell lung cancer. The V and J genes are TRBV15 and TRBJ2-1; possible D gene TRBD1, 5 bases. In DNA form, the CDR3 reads TGTGCCACCAGCGGTGACAGCTCCTACAATGAGCAGTTCTTC. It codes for CATSGDSSYNEQFF.